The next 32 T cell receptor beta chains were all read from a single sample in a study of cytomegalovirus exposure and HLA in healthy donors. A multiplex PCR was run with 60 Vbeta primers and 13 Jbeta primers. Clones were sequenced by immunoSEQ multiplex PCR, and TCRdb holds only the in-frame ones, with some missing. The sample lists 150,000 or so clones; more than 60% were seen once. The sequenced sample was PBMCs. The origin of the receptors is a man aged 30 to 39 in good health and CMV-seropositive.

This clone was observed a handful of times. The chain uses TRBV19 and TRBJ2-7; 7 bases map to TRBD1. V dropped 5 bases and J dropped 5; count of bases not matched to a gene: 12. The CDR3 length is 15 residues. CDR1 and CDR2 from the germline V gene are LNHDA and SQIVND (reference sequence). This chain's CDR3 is CASSVTGMEWHEQYF. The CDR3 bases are TGTGCCAGTAGTGTGACAGGGATGGAATGGCACGAGCAGTACTTC.

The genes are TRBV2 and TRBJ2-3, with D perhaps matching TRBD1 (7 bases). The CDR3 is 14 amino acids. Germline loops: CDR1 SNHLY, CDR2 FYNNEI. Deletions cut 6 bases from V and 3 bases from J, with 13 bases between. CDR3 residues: CASRRDSSTDTQYF. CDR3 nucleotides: TGTGCCAGCAGGCGGGACAGCAGTACAGATACGCAGTATTTT.

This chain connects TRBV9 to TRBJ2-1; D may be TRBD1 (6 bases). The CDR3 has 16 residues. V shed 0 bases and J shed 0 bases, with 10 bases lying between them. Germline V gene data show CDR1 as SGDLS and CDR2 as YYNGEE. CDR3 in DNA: TGTGCCAGCAGCGTAGTGGTAGGGGGCTCCTACAATGAGCAGTTCTTC. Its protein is CASSVVVGGSYNEQFF.

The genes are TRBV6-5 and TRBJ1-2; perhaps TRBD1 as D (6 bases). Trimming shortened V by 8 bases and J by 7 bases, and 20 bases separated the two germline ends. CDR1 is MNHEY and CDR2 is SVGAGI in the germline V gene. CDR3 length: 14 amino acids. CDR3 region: CASQAPAGASGYTF. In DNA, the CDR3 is TGTGCCAGCCAAGCCCCCGCGGGGGCGAGTGGCTACACCTTC.

The DNA of the CDR3 is TGTGCCAGCAGCTTAAGGTTTTTCGGGGATCAGCCCCAGCATTTT. Its protein product is CASSLRFFGDQPQHF. The gene calls are TRBV7-2 and TRBJ1-5; D gene uncertain. In germline, CDR1 is SGHTA, CDR2 FQGNSA. The V and J ends lost 2 bases and 5 bases respectively, with 13 bases between them. The CDR3 covers 15 residues. The whole variable domain, filled in from reference TRBV7-2 and TRBJ1-5, reads GAGVSQSPSNKVTEKGKDVELRCDPISGHTALYWYRQSLGQGLEFLIYFQGNSAPDKSGLPSDRFSAERTGGSVSTLTIQRTQQEDSAVYLCASSLRFFGDQPQHFGDGTRLSIL.

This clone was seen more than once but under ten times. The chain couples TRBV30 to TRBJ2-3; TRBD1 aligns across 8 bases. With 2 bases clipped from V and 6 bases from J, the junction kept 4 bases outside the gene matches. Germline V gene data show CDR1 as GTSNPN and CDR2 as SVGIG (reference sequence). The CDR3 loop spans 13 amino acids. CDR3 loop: CAWSFQGADTQYF. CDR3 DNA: TGTGCCTGGAGTTTCCAGGGGGCTGATACGCAGTATTTT.

This CDR3 is CASSLGGGVGSTIYF. The DNA for the CDR3 is TGCGCCAGCAGCCTCGGGGGAGGCGTGGGGAGCACCATATATTTT. The chain has TRBV5-1 and TRBJ1-3; a weak D match, TRBD1 (5 bases). This CDR3 is 15 amino acids long. Deletions cut 4 bases from V and 9 bases from J, with 20 bases between. Germline V gene sequence: CDR1 SGHRS, CDR2 YFSETQ.

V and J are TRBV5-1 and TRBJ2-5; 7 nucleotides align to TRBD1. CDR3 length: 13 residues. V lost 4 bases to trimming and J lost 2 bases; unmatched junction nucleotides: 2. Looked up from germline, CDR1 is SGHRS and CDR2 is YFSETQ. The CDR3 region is CASSHRGQETQYF. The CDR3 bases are TGCGCCAGCAGCCACAGGGGACAAGAGACCCAGTACTTC.

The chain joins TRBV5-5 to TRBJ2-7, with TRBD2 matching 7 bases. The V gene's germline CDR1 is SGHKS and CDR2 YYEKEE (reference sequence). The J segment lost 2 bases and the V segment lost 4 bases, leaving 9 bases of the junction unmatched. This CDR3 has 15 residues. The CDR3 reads CASSIGAGTTYEQYF. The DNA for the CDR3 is TGTGCCAGCAGCATTGGGGCAGGGACTACCTACGAGCAGTACTTC.

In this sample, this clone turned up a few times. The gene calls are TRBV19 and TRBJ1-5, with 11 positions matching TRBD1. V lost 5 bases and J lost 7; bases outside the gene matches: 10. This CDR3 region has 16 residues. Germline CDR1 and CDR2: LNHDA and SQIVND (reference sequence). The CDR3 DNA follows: TGTGCCAGTAGTGGGGGGACAGGGGGAAGGGGGCAGCCCCAGCATTTT. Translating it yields CASSGGTGGRGQPQHF.

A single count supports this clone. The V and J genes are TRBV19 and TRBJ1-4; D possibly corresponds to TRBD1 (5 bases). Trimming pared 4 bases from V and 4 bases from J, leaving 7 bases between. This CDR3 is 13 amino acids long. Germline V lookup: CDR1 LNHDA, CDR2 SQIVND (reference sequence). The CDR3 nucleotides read TGTGCCAGTAGTACGGGACTTAATGAAAAACTGTTTTTT. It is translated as CASSTGLNEKLFF.

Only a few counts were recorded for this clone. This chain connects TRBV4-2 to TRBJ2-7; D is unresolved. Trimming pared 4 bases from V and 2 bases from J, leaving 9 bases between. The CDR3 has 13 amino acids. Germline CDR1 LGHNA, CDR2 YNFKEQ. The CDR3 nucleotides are TGTGCCAGCAGCCCGATGGCCCCCTACGAGCAGTACTTC. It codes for CASSPMAPYEQYF.

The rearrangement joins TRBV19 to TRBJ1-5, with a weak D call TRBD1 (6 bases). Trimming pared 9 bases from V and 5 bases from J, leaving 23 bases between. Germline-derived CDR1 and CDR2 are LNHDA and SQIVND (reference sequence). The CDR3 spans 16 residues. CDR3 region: CASRRGASSFDQPQHF. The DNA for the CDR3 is TGTGCCAGCAGACGGGGGGCGTCTTCGTTCGATCAGCCCCAGCATTTT. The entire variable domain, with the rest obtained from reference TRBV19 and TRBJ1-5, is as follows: DGGITQSPKYLFRKEGQNVTLSCEQNLNHDAMYWYRQDPGQGLRLIYYSQIVNDFQKGDIAEGYSVSREKKESFPLTVTSAQKNPTAFYLCASRRGASSFDQPQHFGDGTRLSIL.

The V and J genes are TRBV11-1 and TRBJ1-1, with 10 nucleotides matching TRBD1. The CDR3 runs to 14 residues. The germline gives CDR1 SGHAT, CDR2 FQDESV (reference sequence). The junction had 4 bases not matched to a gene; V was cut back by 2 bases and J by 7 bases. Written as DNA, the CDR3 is TGTGCCAGCAGCTTACTGGGACAGGGGAGTGAAGCTTTCTTT. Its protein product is CASSLLGQGSEAFF. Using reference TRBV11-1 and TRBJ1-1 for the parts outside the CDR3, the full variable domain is EAEVAQSPRYKITEKSQAVAFWCDPISGHATLYWYRQILGQGPELLVQFQDESVVDDSQLPKDRFSAERLKGVDSTLKIQPAELGDSAMYLCASSLLGQGSEAFFGQGTRLTVV.

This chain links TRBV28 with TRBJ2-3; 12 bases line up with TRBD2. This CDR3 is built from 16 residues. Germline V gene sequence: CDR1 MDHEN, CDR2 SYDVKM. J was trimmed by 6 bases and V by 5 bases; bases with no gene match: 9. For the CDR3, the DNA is TGTGCCAGCAGTGGAGGACTAGCGGGATCCTGGGATACGCAGTATTTT. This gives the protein CASSGGLAGSWDTQYF.

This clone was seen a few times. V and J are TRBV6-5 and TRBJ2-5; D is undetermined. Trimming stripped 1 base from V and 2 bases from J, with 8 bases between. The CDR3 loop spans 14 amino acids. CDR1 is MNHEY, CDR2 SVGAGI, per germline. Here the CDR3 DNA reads TGTGCCAGCAGTTACTTACCTAAACAAGAGACCCAGTACTTC. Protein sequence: CASSYLPKQETQYF.

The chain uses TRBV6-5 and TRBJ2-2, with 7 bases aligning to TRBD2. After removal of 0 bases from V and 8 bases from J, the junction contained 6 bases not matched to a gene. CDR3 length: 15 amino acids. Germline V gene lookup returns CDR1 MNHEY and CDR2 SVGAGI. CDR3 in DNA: TGTGCCAGCAGTTACTCGTTAGCGGGCATGGGGGAGCTGTTTTTT. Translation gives CASSYSLAGMGELFF.

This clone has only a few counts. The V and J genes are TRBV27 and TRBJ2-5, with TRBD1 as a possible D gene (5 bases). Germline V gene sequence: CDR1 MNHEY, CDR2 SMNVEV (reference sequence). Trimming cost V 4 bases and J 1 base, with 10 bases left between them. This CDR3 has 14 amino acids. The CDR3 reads CASSSRDSQETQYF. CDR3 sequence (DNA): TGTGCCAGCAGTTCTAGAGACAGCCAAGAGACCCAGTACTTC.

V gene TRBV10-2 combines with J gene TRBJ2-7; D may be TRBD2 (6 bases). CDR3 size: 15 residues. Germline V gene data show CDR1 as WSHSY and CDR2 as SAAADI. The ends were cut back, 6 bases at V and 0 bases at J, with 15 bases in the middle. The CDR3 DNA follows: TGCGCCAGCAGGGGGGGACTTCCCCCCTCCTACGAGCAGTACTTC. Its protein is CASRGGLPPSYEQYF.

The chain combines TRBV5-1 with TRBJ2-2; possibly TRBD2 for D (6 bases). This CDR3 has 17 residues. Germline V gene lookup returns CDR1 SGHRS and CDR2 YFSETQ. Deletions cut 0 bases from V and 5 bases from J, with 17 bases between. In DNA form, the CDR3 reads TGCGCCAGCAGCTTGGGGCAGAGCGGGCTGGGGACCGGGGAGCTGTTTTTT. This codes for CASSLGQSGLGTGELFF.

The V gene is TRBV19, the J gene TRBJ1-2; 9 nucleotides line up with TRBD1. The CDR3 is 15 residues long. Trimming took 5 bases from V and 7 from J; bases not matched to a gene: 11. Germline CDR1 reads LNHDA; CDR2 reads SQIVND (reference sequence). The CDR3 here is CASSGTGGALSGYTF. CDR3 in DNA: TGTGCCAGTAGTGGAACAGGGGGCGCTTTGTCTGGCTACACCTTC.

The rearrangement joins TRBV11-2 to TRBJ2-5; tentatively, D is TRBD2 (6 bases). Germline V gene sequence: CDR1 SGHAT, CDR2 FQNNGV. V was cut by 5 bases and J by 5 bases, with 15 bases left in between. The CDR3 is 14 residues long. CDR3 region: CASSRVWGEETQYF. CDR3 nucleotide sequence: TGTGCCAGCAGCCGAGTTTGGGGGGAGGAGACCCAGTACTTC.

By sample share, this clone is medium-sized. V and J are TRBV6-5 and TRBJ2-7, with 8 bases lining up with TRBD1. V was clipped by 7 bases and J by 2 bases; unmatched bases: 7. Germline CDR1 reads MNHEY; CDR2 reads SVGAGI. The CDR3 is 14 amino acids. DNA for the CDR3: TGTGCCAGCATGATTGGGACAGGAACCTACGAGCAGTACTTC. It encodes CASMIGTGTYEQYF.

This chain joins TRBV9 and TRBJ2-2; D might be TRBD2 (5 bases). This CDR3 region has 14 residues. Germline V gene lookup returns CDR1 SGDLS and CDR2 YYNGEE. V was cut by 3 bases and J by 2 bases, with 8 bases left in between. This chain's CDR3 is CASSGTGNTGELFF. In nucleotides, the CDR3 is TGTGCCAGCAGCGGGACGGGAAACACCGGGGAGCTGTTTTTT.

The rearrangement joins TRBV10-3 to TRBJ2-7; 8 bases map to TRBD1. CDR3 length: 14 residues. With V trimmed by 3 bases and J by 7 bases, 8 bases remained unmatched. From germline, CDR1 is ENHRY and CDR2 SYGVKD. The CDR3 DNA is TGTGCCATCAGTGAAACGACAGGGGTGGGGGAGCAGTACTTC. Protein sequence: CAISETTGVGEQYF.

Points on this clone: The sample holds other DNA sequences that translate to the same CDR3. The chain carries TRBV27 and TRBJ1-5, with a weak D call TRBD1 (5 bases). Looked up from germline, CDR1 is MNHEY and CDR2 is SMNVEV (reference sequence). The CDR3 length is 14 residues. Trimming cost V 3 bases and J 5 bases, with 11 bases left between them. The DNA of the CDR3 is TGTGCCAGCAGTTTTGGCGGGGGGGATCAGCCCCAGCATTTT. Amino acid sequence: CASSFGGGDQPQHF.

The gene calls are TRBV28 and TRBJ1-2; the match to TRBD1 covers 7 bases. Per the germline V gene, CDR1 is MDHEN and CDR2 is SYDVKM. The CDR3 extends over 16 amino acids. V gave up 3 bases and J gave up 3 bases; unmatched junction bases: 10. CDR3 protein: CASSFPRTGTDYGYTF. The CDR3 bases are TGTGCCAGCAGTTTCCCTCGCACCGGGACAGACTATGGCTACACCTTC.

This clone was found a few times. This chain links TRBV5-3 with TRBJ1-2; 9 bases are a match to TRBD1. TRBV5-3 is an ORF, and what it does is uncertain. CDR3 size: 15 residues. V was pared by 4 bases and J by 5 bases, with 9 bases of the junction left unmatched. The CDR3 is CARSTNDRGVYGYTF. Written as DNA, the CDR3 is TGTGCCAGAAGCACAAACGACAGGGGGGTTTATGGCTACACCTTC.

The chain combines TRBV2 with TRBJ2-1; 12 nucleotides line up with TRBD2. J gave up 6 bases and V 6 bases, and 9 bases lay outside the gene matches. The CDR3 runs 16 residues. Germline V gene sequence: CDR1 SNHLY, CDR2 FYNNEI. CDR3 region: CASSDLTSGRSNEQFF. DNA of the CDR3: TGTGCCAGCAGCGACCTGACTAGCGGGAGAAGCAATGAGCAGTTCTTC.

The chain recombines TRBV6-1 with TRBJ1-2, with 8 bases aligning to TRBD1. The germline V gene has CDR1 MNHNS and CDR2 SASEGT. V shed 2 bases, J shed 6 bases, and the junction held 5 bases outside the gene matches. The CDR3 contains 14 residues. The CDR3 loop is CASSEFPGGHGYTF. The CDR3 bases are TGTGCCAGCAGTGAATTTCCAGGGGGCCATGGCTACACCTTC.

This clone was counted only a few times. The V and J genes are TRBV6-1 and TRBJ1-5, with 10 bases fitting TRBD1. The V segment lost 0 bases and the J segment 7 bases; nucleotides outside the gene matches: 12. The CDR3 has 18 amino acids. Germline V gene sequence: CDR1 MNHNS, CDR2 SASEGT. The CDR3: CASSEALLGTGAWQPQHF. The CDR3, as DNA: TGTGCCAGCAGTGAAGCCCTACTTGGGACAGGGGCGTGGCAGCCCCAGCATTTT.

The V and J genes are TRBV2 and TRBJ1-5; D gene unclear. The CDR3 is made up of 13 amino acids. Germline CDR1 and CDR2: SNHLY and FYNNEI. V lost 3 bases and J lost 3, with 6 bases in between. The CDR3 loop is CASSDVYNQPQHF. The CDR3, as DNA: TGTGCCAGCAGTGATGTGTACAATCAGCCCCAGCATTTT.